Listed here are 32 T cell receptor beta chains from one sample, sequenced in a study of radiotherapy plus CTLA-4 blockade in lung cancer. Clones were read by immunoSEQ multiplex PCR, and TCRdb kept only the in-frame ones, dropping some. The sample shows 90,000 to 100,000 clones, 65% to 80% of them seen only once. The specimen was peripheral blood, collected from a patient treated with radiotherapy plus ipilimumab. These receptors all stem from a human donor with non-small cell lung cancer who had a partial response to radiotherapy plus ipilimumab. Some clones in this sample may be carry-over from other donors' samples.

The CDR3 coding sequence is TGTGCCAGTTCCCCCCGTGACAGGGACGATGAGCAGTTCTTC. The encoded protein is CASSPRDRDDEQFF. The V and J genes are TRBV19 and TRBJ2-1; 7 nucleotides line up with TRBD1. The CDR3 extends over 14 amino acids. J lost 8 bases, V lost 8 bases, and 12 bases had no gene match. Germline CDR1 reads LNHDA; CDR2 reads SQIVND (reference sequence).

The V and J genes are TRBV7-6 and TRBJ1-3, with 9 bases aligning to TRBD1. V trimming: 8 bases; J trimming: 7 bases; junction bases outside the gene matches: 6. This CDR3 contains 13 residues. The germline gives CDR1 SGHVS, CDR2 FNYEAQ. CDR3 nucleotide sequence: TGTGCCAGCCAGGGACAGGGATGGAACACCATATATTTT. Amino acids: CASQGQGWNTIYF.

The chain combines TRBV19 with TRBJ1-5, with D possibly being TRBD1 (6 bases). Germline V lookup: CDR1 LNHDA, CDR2 SQIVND (reference sequence). This CDR3 has 13 amino acids. V shed 3 bases and J shed 6 bases, with 9 bases lying between them. The CDR3 sequence: CASSMGGAQPQHF. In DNA, the CDR3 is TGTGCCAGTAGTATGGGGGGGGCTCAGCCCCAGCATTTT. Looking up the rest from reference TRBV19 and TRBJ1-5 gives the full variable domain: DGGITQSPKYLFRKEGQNVTLSCEQNLNHDAMYWYRQDPGQGLRLIYYSQIVNDFQKGDIAEGYSVSREKKESFPLTVTSAQKNPTAFYLCASSMGGAQPQHFGDGTRLSIL.

The DNA of the CDR3 is TGTGCAAGTCGCTCCTGGGGGGGCCTTTTAGACTATGGCTACACCTTC. Amino acid sequence: CASRSWGGLLDYGYTF. The V call is TRBV12-2, the J call TRBJ1-2. TRBV12-2 is a pseudogene segment. The length of the CDR3 is 16 residues.

This clone was observed a handful of times. V usage is TRBV2 and J usage is TRBJ1-5; tentative D call: TRBD1 (6 bases). From germline, CDR1 is SNHLY and CDR2 FYNNEI. Trimming shortened V by 10 bases and J by 8 bases, and 21 bases separated the two germline ends. The CDR3 runs to 14 residues. The chain's CDR3 is CATASTGQGKPQHF. The CDR3 DNA is TGTGCCACCGCCTCGACAGGACAAGGGAAGCCCCAGCATTTT.

CDR3 sequence: CASSLVSGHSGNTIYF. The CDR3 DNA follows: TGTGCCAGCAGCTTAGTTTCGGGACACTCTGGAAACACCATATATTTT. V gene TRBV7-6 combines with J gene TRBJ1-3; TRBD1 is a possible D gene (6 bases). V lost 1 base and J 0 bases, leaving 10 bases between the germline ends. The CDR3 has 16 amino acids. Germline-derived CDR1 and CDR2 are SGHVS and FNYEAQ.

This rearrangement joins TRBV7-2 to TRBJ2-1; 13 bases are a match to TRBD2. CDR1 SGHTA and CDR2 FQGNSA come from the germline V gene. The CDR3 consists of 16 residues. The V gene end was trimmed by 2 bases and the J gene end by 7 bases; junction bases not matched to a gene: 5. CDR3 in DNA: TGTGCCAGCAGCTTACAACTAGCGGGGGGGAAGAATGAGCAGTTCTTC. Its protein is CASSLQLAGGKNEQFF.

This clone was detected a few times. The CDR3 bases are TGTGCCAGCAGTGACTCAGGACAGGCGACCCAGTACTTC. This gives the protein CASSDSGQATQYF. The chain is built from TRBV2 and TRBJ2-5; 7 bases agree with TRBD1. The CDR3 totals 13 residues. After removal of 3 bases from V and 7 bases from J, the junction contained 5 bases not matched to a gene. Germline lookup yields CDR1 SNHLY and CDR2 FYNNEI. Full variable domain (missing parts from reference TRBV2 and TRBJ2-5): EPEVTQTPSHQVTQMGQEVILRCVPISNHLYFYWYRQILGQKVEFLVSFYNNEISEKSEIFDDQFSVERPDGSNFTLKIRSTKLEDSAMYFCASSDSGQATQYFGPGTRLLVL.

This rearrangement joins TRBV28 to TRBJ1-5; D is undetermined. This CDR3 comprises 15 residues. V lost 4 bases and J lost 0, with 10 bases in between. CDR1 and CDR2 (germline): MDHEN, SYDVKM. The CDR3 nucleotides read TGTGCCAGCAGTTCTGATCTAGGTAGCAATCAGCCCCAGCATTTT. Its translation: CASSSDLGSNQPQHF.

The table lists this clone with a count of one. The DNA for the CDR3 is TGTGCCAGCAGCCAACCCCAGGGGACCTACGAGCAGTACTTC. It is translated as CASSQPQGTYEQYF. The chain employs TRBV7-2 and TRBJ2-7; weak D call: TRBD1 (6 bases). Germline V gene lookup returns CDR1 SGHTA and CDR2 FQGNSA. Between the trimmed V and J ends, which lost 5 bases and 2 bases, there was a span of 13 bases. The CDR3 totals 14 residues.

J is TRBJ1-6 and V is TRBV11-1; D call uncertain. The CDR3 has 15 amino acids. The V gene's germline CDR1 is SGHAT and CDR2 FQDESV (reference sequence). Trimming took off 5 bases at V and 8 bases at J, with 16 bases between the two ends. The chain's CDR3 is CASSPSIARDSPLHF. The CDR3, as DNA: TGTGCCAGCAGCCCATCGATAGCGCGCGATTCACCCCTCCACTTT. Together with reference TRBV11-1 and TRBJ1-6, the CDR3 gives the full variable domain: EAEVAQSPRYKITEKSQAVAFWCDPISGHATLYWYRQILGQGPELLVQFQDESVVDDSQLPKDRFSAERLKGVDSTLKIQPAELGDSAMYLCASSPSIARDSPLHFGNGTRLTVT.

This chain's CDR3 is CASSQEATPNYGYTF. DNA of the CDR3: TGCGCCAGCAGCCAAGAAGCAACCCCTAACTATGGCTACACCTTC. The chain joins TRBV4-1 to TRBJ1-2; D is unclear. CDR3 size: 15 residues. V was trimmed by 0 bases and J by 0 bases, leaving 8 bases between them. The germline gives CDR1 MGHRA, CDR2 YSYEKL.

This clone has more than one count but fewer than ten. This chain uses TRBV10-2 with TRBJ1-2; 8 nucleotides align to TRBD1. V shed 8 bases and J 5 bases; nucleotides not matched to a gene: 7. This CDR3 comprises 13 residues. Germline V gene data show CDR1 as WSHSY and CDR2 as SAAADI. CDR3 bases: TGCGCCAGCGGGGAGCAGGGGGCTTATGGCTACACCTTC. Translated, it gives CASGEQGAYGYTF.

This chain connects TRBV28 to TRBJ1-2, with unresolved D. Trimming removed 8 bases at V and 3 bases at J, with 16 bases between. The CDR3 has 14 amino acids. Germline assignment: CDR1 MDHEN and CDR2 SYDVKM. CDR3 loop: CASCQRARDYGYTF. The CDR3 DNA reads TGTGCCAGCTGTCAGAGGGCCAGAGACTATGGCTACACCTTC.

The rearrangement joins TRBV7-9 to TRBJ2-5, with 8 bases aligning to TRBD2. CDR1 and CDR2 from the germline V gene are SEHNR and FQNEAQ (reference sequence). The CDR3 has 14 amino acids. Trimming at V came to 5 bases and at J to 4 bases, leaving 6 bases not matched to a gene. The CDR3 nucleotides are TGTGCCAGCAGCCTACAGCGGGAGAGAGAGACCCAGTACTTC. This sequence encodes CASSLQRERETQYF.

The V gene is TRBV6-6, the J gene TRBJ1-2; tentative D call: TRBD1 (5 bases). With 8 bases removed from V and 6 bases from J, the gap between germline ends came to 16 bases. The CDR3 spans 13 residues. From germline, CDR1 is MNHNY and CDR2 SVGAGI (reference sequence). This CDR3 is CASLSFGGNGYTF. CDR3 nucleotide sequence: TGTGCCAGCTTGAGTTTCGGGGGGAATGGCTACACCTTC.

In this sample, this clone turned up once. The chain joins TRBV2 to TRBJ2-7; TRBD1 aligns across 7 bases. The V and J ends lost 7 bases and 3 bases, in that order; junction bases with no gene match: 6. The CDR3 is made up of 13 amino acids. Germline V gives CDR1 SNHLY, CDR2 FYNNEI. CDR3 nucleotide sequence: TGTGCCAGCATGATGACAGGGAGCTACGAGCAGTACTTC. Translating gives CASMMTGSYEQYF.

The gene calls are TRBV5-1 and TRBJ2-2, with D uncertain. The CDR3 sequence is 15 residues long. Trimming cost V 0 bases and J 0 bases, with 6 bases left between them. From germline, CDR1 is SGHRS and CDR2 YFSETQ. The CDR3: CASSLGNTNTGELFF. The CDR3 nucleotides are TGCGCCAGCAGCTTGGGCAACACGAACACCGGGGAGCTGTTTTTT.

This clone appeared once. The gene calls are TRBV7-2 and TRBJ2-1, with 16 bases that match TRBD2. There are 18 residues in the CDR3. The V gene's germline CDR1 is SGHTA and CDR2 FQGNSA. V lost 0 bases and J lost 4; bases outside the gene matches: 3. The CDR3, as DNA: TGTGCCAGCAGCTTAGCTGGGACTAGCGGGGGGGCTTACAATGAGCAGTTCTTC. Translating gives CASSLAGTSGGAYNEQFF.

V is TRBV5-1 and J is TRBJ2-5, with D unresolved. Germline values: CDR1 SGHRS, CDR2 YFSETQ. V was pared by 0 bases and J by 4 bases, with 7 bases between. CDR3 length equals 13 residues. CDR3 coding DNA: TGCGCCAGCAGCTTGGGCAGGCCAGAGACCCAGTACTTC. This encodes CASSLGRPETQYF. Variable domain in full (rest from reference TRBV5-1 and TRBJ2-5): KAGVTQTPRYLIKTRGQQVTLSCSPISGHRSVSWYQQTPGQGLQFLFEYFSETQRNKGNFPGRFSGRQFSNSRSEMNVSTLELGDSALYLCASSLGRPETQYFGPGTRLLVL.

This clone has a handful of counts. The J gene is TRBJ2-7, the V gene TRBV7-8; TRBD2 aligns across 7 bases. The CDR3 covers 14 residues. Trimming at V came to 3 bases and at J to 5 bases, leaving 7 bases not matched to a gene. The germline V gene encodes CDR1 SGHVS and CDR2 FQNEAQ. CDR3 in DNA: TGTGCCAGCAGCTTCGGCGGGAGTTTCCACGAGCAGTACTTC. This sequence encodes CASSFGGSFHEQYF.

The chain combines TRBV6-1 with TRBJ2-2, with a weak D call TRBD2 (6 bases). The CDR3 sequence is 14 residues long. Germline-derived CDR1 and CDR2 are MNHNS and SASEGT. V gave up 5 bases and J gave up 4 bases, with 11 bases separating them. CDR3 loop: CASSQELATGELFF. The CDR3 DNA is TGTGCCAGCAGTCAGGAACTAGCCACCGGGGAGCTGTTTTTT.

This clone was observed a handful of times. The V gene is TRBV5-1, the J gene TRBJ1-5, with D possibly matching TRBD1 (6 bases). Looked up from germline, CDR1 is SGHRS and CDR2 is YFSETQ. The CDR3 sequence is 14 residues long. V was trimmed by 4 bases and J by 4 bases, leaving 12 bases between them. CDR3 nucleotides: TGCGCCAGCAGCCCCACGGACAGAAATCAGCCCCAGCATTTT. It specifies CASSPTDRNQPQHF.

This rearrangement joins TRBV7-9 to TRBJ2-1; a weak D match, TRBD2 (7 bases). Germline V gene data show CDR1 as SEHNR and CDR2 as FQNEAQ (reference sequence). Trimming shortened V by 5 bases and J by 6 bases, and 20 bases separated the two germline ends. CDR3 length: 16 amino acids. The CDR3 sequence: CASSPGGTRWANEQFF. CDR3 in DNA: TGTGCCAGCAGCCCCGGGGGGACAAGGTGGGCCAATGAGCAGTTCTTC. The variable domain in full, with the rest retrieved from reference TRBV7-9 and TRBJ2-1, is DTGVSQNPRHKITKRGQNVTFRCDPISEHNRLYWYRQTLGQGPEFLTYFQNEAQLEKSRLLSDRFSAERPKGSFSTLEIQRTEQGDSAMYLCASSPGGTRWANEQFFGPGTRLTVL.

This clone was seen only a few times. The chain uses TRBV7-9 and TRBJ1-1; 7 nucleotides agree with TRBD1. Germline trimming cut 5 bases from V and 1 base from J; bases unmatched to any gene: 1. Looked up from germline, CDR1 is SEHNR and CDR2 is FQNEAQ (reference sequence). The CDR3 runs to 13 residues. The CDR3 region has the DNA TGTGCCAGCAGCCGGACAGGGAACACTGAAGCTTTCTTT. Translation: CASSRTGNTEAFF.

V gene TRBV5-1 combines with J gene TRBJ1-5; a possible D gene is TRBD1 (6 bases). V gave up 3 bases and J gave up 2 bases, with 12 bases separating them. Germline V lookup: CDR1 SGHRS, CDR2 YFSETQ. This CDR3 spans 15 amino acids. In nucleotides, the CDR3 is TGCGCCAGCAGCTCAGGGGTGGCTGGCAATCAGCCCCAGCATTTT. Translation gives CASSSGVAGNQPQHF.

The rearrangement joins TRBV30 to TRBJ2-7, with a weak D call TRBD1 (6 bases). The V gene's germline CDR1 is GTSNPN and CDR2 SVGIG (reference sequence). The CDR3 has 13 amino acids. The V end lost 2 bases, the J end lost 0 bases, and 8 bases lay between the germline ends. CDR3 in amino acids: CAWSRGTSYEQYF. The CDR3 region has the DNA TGTGCCTGGAGTAGGGGGACCTCCTACGAGCAGTACTTC.

The rearrangement links TRBV2 to TRBJ2-7; no clear D gene. CDR3 length equals 14 residues. V was shortened by 3 bases and J by 2 bases, with 11 bases between the two germline ends. Germline V gene data show CDR1 as SNHLY and CDR2 as FYNNEI. In DNA form, the CDR3 reads TGTGCCAGCAGTGATTCGCGGCAGCCCTACGAGCAGTACTTC. Residues: CASSDSRQPYEQYF.

The rearrangement links TRBV7-2 to TRBJ2-5, with 12 bases lining up with TRBD1. Trimming removed 5 bases from V and 5 bases from J; junction bases left unmatched: 6. This CDR3 is 15 amino acids long. Germline-derived CDR1 and CDR2 are SGHTA and FQGNSA. As DNA, the CDR3 is TGTGCCAGCAGCGTGGGACAGGGGGCTTGGGAGACCCAGTACTTC. Its translation: CASSVGQGAWETQYF.

With regard to this clone: Other DNA sequences in this specimen translate into the identical CDR3. DNA for the CDR3: TGTGCCAGCAGTTTACAGCGTCGTATCCGAGTCGAGCAGTACTTC. Protein: CASSLQRRIRVEQYF. The gene calls are TRBV28 and TRBJ2-7; D call uncertain. The CDR3 has 15 amino acids. The V gene's germline CDR1 is MDHEN and CDR2 SYDVKM. Trimming stripped 2 bases from V and 6 bases from J, with 17 bases between.

For this clone: An end of the junction does not agree with germline; a read error may underlie this. The chain joins TRBV7-9 to TRBJ2-1; TRBD2 agrees at 12 bases. This CDR3 spans 14 amino acids. Looked up from germline, CDR1 is SEHNR and CDR2 is FQNEAQ (reference sequence). The CDR3 sequence: CASSLAGGRHEQFF. The CDR3 DNA reads as TGTGCCAGCAGCCTAGCGGGGGGGCGTCATGAGCAGTTCTTC.

V is TRBV7-9 and J is TRBJ2-7; D gene ambiguous. Trimming left V 5 bases short and J 4 bases short, with 18 bases between. Germline CDR1 reads SEHNR; CDR2 reads FQNEAQ (reference sequence). CDR3 length: 15 amino acids. CDR3 sequence: CASSPALDNLYEQYF. The DNA for the CDR3 is TGTGCCAGCAGCCCCGCTCTCGACAATCTATACGAGCAGTACTTC.